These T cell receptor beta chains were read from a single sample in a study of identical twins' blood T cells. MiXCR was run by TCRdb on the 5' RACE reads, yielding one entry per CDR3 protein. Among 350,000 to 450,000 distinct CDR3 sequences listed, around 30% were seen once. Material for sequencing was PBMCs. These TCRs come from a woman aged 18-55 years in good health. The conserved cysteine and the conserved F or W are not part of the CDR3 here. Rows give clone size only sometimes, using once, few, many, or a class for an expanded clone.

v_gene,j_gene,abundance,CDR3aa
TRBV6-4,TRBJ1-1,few,ASRDRERAF
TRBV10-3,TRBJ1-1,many,AISPGRDRNTEAF
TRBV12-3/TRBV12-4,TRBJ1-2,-,ASRPGKALNINYGYT
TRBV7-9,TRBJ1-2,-,ASSLPARAGGYT
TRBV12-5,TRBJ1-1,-,ASGPDRGAS
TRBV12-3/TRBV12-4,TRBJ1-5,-,ASSPGALRNQPQH
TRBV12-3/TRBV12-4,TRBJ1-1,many,ASSYRGGNTEAF
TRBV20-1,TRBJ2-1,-,SARAGSSGGGSEQF
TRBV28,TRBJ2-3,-,ASSLGGFSTDTQY
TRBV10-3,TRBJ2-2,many,AIFKDSQRGGELF
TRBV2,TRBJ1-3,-,ASTTLGNTIY
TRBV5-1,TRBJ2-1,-,ASSFSRSVHEQF
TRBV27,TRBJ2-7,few,ASSFLVDSSYEQY
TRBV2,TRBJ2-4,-,ASSERRSIAKNIQY
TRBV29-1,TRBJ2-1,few,SVEDPSSSSYNEQF
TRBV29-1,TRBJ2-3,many,SVAGTASTDTQY
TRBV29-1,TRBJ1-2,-,SVVRDRDDSYT
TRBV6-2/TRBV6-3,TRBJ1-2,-,ASSRRTGSYGYT
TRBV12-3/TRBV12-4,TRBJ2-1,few,ASSFRGVDEQF
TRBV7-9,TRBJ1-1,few,ASSSVTNTEAF
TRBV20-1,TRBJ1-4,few,SAHGDEKLF
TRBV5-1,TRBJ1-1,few,ASREDGTAAF
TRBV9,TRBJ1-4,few,ASSLLGGDREKLF
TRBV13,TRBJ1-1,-,ASSLTGVNTDAF
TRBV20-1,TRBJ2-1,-,SGDYRASNEQF
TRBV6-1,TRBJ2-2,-,ASMGTAYTGELF
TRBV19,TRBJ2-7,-,ASSIAGNYEQY
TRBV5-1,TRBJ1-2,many,ASSDDRGLAPSYGYT
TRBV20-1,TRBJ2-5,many,SARREVETQY
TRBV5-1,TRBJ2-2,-,ASRPRDGSAGELF
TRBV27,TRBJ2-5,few,ASSFGRTQY
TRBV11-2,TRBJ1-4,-,ASSLVATNEKLF